The 16 T cell receptor beta chains given below trace back to one sample, sequenced in a study of Graves' ophthalmopathy and Graves' hyperthyroidism. RNA served as the template for amplifying TCR beta CDR3 regions. HTBI-primed first-round RT-PCR preceded second-round multiplex PCR. TCRdb reprocessed the multiplex PCR reads via MiXCR and lists one record per CDR3 protein. The sample has about 1.2 million distinct CDR3 sequences; about 38% are singletons. Sequences were obtained from peripheral blood or thyroid tissue (not recorded which). The receptors shown here come from an adult man with Graves' hyperthyroidism.

The chain has TRBV28 and TRBJ1-1; possible D gene TRBD1, 6 bases. V lost 2 bases to trimming and J lost 7 bases, with 11 bases between them. Germline V gives CDR1 MDHEN, CDR2 SYDVKM. The CDR3 is 13 residues long. CDR3 nucleotides: TGTGCCAGCAGTTTAGGGGGCAGCTATGAAGCTTTCTTT. The encoded protein is CASSLGGSYEAFF.

V usage is TRBV29-1 and J usage is TRBJ2-3, with 7 bases matching TRBD2. Germline V lookup: CDR1 SQVTM, CDR2 ANQGSEA. This CDR3 comprises 16 residues. Germline trimming cut 0 bases from V and 4 bases from J; bases unmatched to any gene: 10. As DNA, the CDR3 is TGCAGCGTTGAAGATCGGGGCGGGAGTAGTGCAGATACGCAGTATTTT. Its protein product is CSVEDRGGSSADTQYF.

This chain links TRBV5-1 with TRBJ2-6; D unresolved. This CDR3 is 14 amino acids long. Germline-derived CDR1 and CDR2 are SGHRS and YFSETQ. The V and J ends lost 0 bases and 4 bases respectively, with 5 bases between them. CDR3 sequence reads: CASSLVHGANVLTF. In DNA, the CDR3 is TGCGCCAGCAGCTTGGTTCACGGGGCCAACGTCCTGACTTTC.

This clonotype was detected ten times or more. V and J are TRBV12-3 or TRBV12-4 and TRBJ1-1, with 7 bases identical to TRBD1. The CDR3 totals 12 residues. J gave up 11 bases and V 4 bases, and 7 bases lay outside the gene matches. CDR3 residues: CASSSQGGTAFF. The CDR3 nucleotides read TGTGCCAGCAGTTCCCAGGGGGGGACGGCTTTCTTT.

This clonotype came up a few times. This chain uses TRBV6-1 with TRBJ2-7; D remains unclear. The CDR3 runs 16 residues. Germline V CDR1 and CDR2: MNHNS, SASEGT. Trimming shortened V by 3 bases and J by 2 bases, and 17 bases separated the two germline ends. For the CDR3, the DNA is TGTGCCAGCAGTGATTTTAATCGACTTAGTACCTACGAGCAGTACTTC. This translates into CASSDFNRLSTYEQYF.

This clonotype occurred many times. The V call is TRBV10-3, the J call TRBJ1-2, with D unresolved. Germline values: CDR1 ENHRY, CDR2 SYGVKD. The CDR3 runs 15 residues. V shed 3 bases and J shed 2 bases, with 13 bases lying between them. CDR3 in DNA: TGTGCCATCAGTGATAACCAAGCCGGGAACTATGGCTACACCTTC. It encodes CAISDNQAGNYGYTF.

This clonotype appeared once. The J gene is TRBJ1-2, the V gene TRBV2; the D gene is possibly TRBD1 (5 bases). CDR3 size: 14 residues. With 8 bases removed from V and 4 bases from J, the gap between germline ends came to 17 bases. Germline CDR1 reads SNHLY; CDR2 reads FYNNEI. The CDR3 reads CASLPGGGPYGYTF. The CDR3 nucleotides read TGTGCCAGCCTCCCTGGGGGAGGCCCCTATGGCTACACCTTC.

The V gene is TRBV5-1, the J gene TRBJ2-7; 9 nucleotides match TRBD1. The CDR3 is 15 residues long. Germline-derived CDR1 and CDR2 are SGHRS and YFSETQ. Trimming removed 4 bases from V and 4 bases from J; junction bases left unmatched: 9. Here the CDR3 reads CASSRPGTGQYEQYF. DNA of the CDR3: TGCGCCAGCAGCCGCCCCGGGACAGGGCAATACGAGCAGTACTTC. Together with reference TRBV5-1 and TRBJ2-7, the CDR3 gives the full variable domain: KAGVTQTPRYLIKTRGQQVTLSCSPISGHRSVSWYQQTPGQGLQFLFEYFSETQRNKGNFPGRFSGRQFSNSRSEMNVSTLELGDSALYLCASSRPGTGQYEQYFGPGTRLTVT.

In its sample, this clonotype was seen many times. The chain carries TRBV7-9 and TRBJ1-2; D might be TRBD1 (5 bases). V was shortened by 5 bases and J by 7 bases, with 8 bases between the two germline ends. CDR3 length equals 11 residues. Germline CDR1 is SEHNR and CDR2 is FQNEAQ (reference sequence). CDR3 sequence reads: CASSGGGGYTF. The CDR3 DNA reads as TGTGCCAGCAGCGGGGGGGGTGGCTACACCTTC.

V is TRBV6-6 and J is TRBJ2-7; 7 nucleotides match TRBD2. Germline-derived CDR1 and CDR2 are MNHNY and SVGAGI (reference sequence). This CDR3 is built from 13 residues. Trimming at V came to 6 bases and at J to 4 bases, leaving 6 bases not matched to a gene. The CDR3 loop reads CASRGDGRYEQYF. The DNA for the CDR3 is TGTGCCAGCAGGGGCGACGGGAGGTACGAGCAGTACTTC.

The rearrangement joins TRBV20-1 to TRBJ2-5; TRBD2 aligns across 10 bases. The CDR3 length is 16 residues. Germline V lookup: CDR1 DFQATT, CDR2 SNEGSKA (reference sequence). The CDR3 DNA sequence: TGCAGCCATCATCTAGCGGGGGTGTTTGGACAAGAGACCCAGTACTTC. It encodes CSHHLAGVFGQETQYF.

J is TRBJ1-6 and V is TRBV10-3; 8 bases match TRBD1. The junction had 3 bases not matched to a gene; V was cut back by 3 bases and J by 8 bases. The CDR3 runs 14 residues. CDR1 and CDR2 from the germline V gene are ENHRY and SYGVKD. In DNA form, the CDR3 reads TGTGCCATCAGTGACATGACAGGGGATTCACCCCTCCACTTT. It codes for CAISDMTGDSPLHF.

J is TRBJ1-5 and V is TRBV10-3; D remains ambiguous. Trimming took 8 bases from V and 14 from J, leaving 22 bases between them. There are 13 residues in the CDR3. Per the germline V gene, CDR1 is ENHRY and CDR2 is SYGVKD. The CDR3 here is CAIDLDGQAYEHF. The CDR3, as DNA: TGTGCCATCGACCTTGACGGGCAGGCCTACGAGCATTTT.

This clonotype was counted ten times or more. The chain recombines TRBV19 with TRBJ1-2; 7 bases are shared with TRBD1. This CDR3 has 14 residues. V shed 7 bases, J shed 6 bases, and the junction held 11 bases outside the gene matches. CDR1 is LNHDA, CDR2 SQIVND, per germline (reference sequence). This chain's CDR3 is CASITLGTEDGYTF. The CDR3 DNA reads as TGTGCCAGTATCACCTTGGGGACAGAAGATGGCTACACCTTC.

To note about this clonotype: In this CDR3 the conserved last residue, phenylalanine or tryptophan, is missing, so a read error is likely. The rearrangement joins TRBV10-3 to TRBJ2-7; tentatively, D is TRBD2 (5 bases). Germline V gene sequence: CDR1 ENHRY, CDR2 SYGVKD. Trimming took 5 bases from V and 2 from J, leaving 7 bases between them. The CDR3 covers 12 residues. CDR3 loop: CAISRGTYEQYL. The CDR3, as DNA: TGTGCCATCAGTCGGGGTACCTACGAGCAGTACCTC.

This chain links TRBV20-1 with TRBJ2-5, with TRBD1 matching 9 bases. Germline assignment: CDR1 DFQATT and CDR2 SNEGSKA (reference sequence). CDR3 length equals 14 residues. Unmatched junction bases numbered 8, after V lost 4 bases and J lost 5 bases. The CDR3 is CSATTGTGLETQYF. The DNA of the CDR3 is TGCAGTGCTACAACCGGGACAGGGTTGGAGACCCAGTACTTC.